A single sample gave rise to the 4 T cell receptor beta chains below, sequenced in a study of blood T cell repertoires in COVID-19 (dated by TCRdb to 2020 to 2022). Library construction relied on the immunoSEQ multiplex PCR assay. Drawn from immuneACCESS, this table holds only the in-frame rearrangements with V and J called that TCRdb kept. Clones are partly lost; checked studies trace under half to an unresolved V gene and leave the rest unexplained. The table for this sample lists about 300,000 clones; just over 85% of them were counted only once. The ten largest account for about 4% of the sample. Sequencing used PBMCs or T cells enriched from blood (not recorded which). Receptors were obtained from a man aged 25-45 years who had recovered from COVID-19.

The chain has TRBV9 and TRBJ1-6, with a weak D call TRBD1 (5 bases). The V gene's germline CDR1 is SGDLS and CDR2 YYNGEE. This CDR3 region has 16 residues. The V gene lost 0 bases and the J gene lost 9 bases, with 16 bases spanning the gap. Written as DNA, the CDR3 is TGTGCCAGCAGCGTAGAAGTTCTGGCCGGGGGTTCACCCCTCCACTTT. Its translation is CASSVEVLAGGSPLHF. The entire variable domain, with the rest obtained from reference TRBV9 and TRBJ1-6, is as follows: DSGVTQTPKHLITATGQRVTLRCSPRSGDLSVYWYQQSLDQGLQFLIQYYNGEERAKGNILERFSAQQFPDLHSELNLSSLELGDSALYFCASSVEVLAGGSPLHFGNGTRLTVT.

The rearrangement uses TRBV12-5 and TRBJ2-3; D ambiguous. Germline loops: CDR1 LGHNT, CDR2 FRNRAP. V was cut by 8 bases and J by 1 base, with 13 bases left in between. This CDR3 spans 14 amino acids. For the CDR3, the DNA is TGTGCTAGTCTCACAAATCGGGGCACAGATACGCAGTATTTT. As protein: CASLTNRGTDTQYF.

V gene TRBV21-1 combines with J gene TRBJ2-2; the table gives TRBD2 as D, unverified against the DNA. TRBV21-1 represents a pseudogene. This CDR3 is built from 18 residues. The DNA of the CDR3 is TGTGCCAGCAGCAGGTCTAGCGGGGGCACTGACCCCACCGGGGAGCTGTTTTTT. Translated, it gives CASSRSSGGTDPTGELFF.

V is TRBV15 and J is TRBJ1-2, with D possibly being TRBD1 (6 bases). From germline, CDR1 is LNHNV and CDR2 YYDKDF (reference sequence). Between the trimmed V and J ends, which lost 0 bases and 4 bases, there was a span of 9 bases. This CDR3 region has 14 residues. CDR3 nucleotide sequence: TGTGCCACCAGCAGAGATCGAGGGGGCTATGGCTACACCTTC. Its protein product is CATSRDRGGYGYTF.